This T cell receptor (beta chain) emerged from a study of metastatic and nonmetastatic thyroid tumors. Study overall: Comparison of repertoires was carried out across blood and tumor or nodule tissue from malignant and benign thyroid patients. Findings and caveats of the study: Benign nodules reportedly had significantly lower TCR beta diversity than malignant thyroid tumors in blood and tumor.

Remarks on this clone: What it binds is unknown.

Prior to thyroid surgery, none of the patients had received any treatment. In the source study's methods: A papillary thyroid cancer distant-metastasis classifier was built from CDR3 differences across clinicopathological groups. With MiXCR, TCRdb called clones anew from the PCR reads. For this entry, the V and J calls and clone size follow TCRdb and not the study's own pipeline. Of just over 15,000 clones listed, over 3.5% are singletons. Input material: tumor tissue. This receptor was taken from a female donor with papillary thyroid cancer or a benign thyroid nodule (not recorded which). Some clones in this sample may be carry-over from other donors' samples.

The CDR3 reads CATGGGANTEAFF. As DNA, the CDR3 is TGTGCCACCGGGGGCGGGGCGAACACTGAAGCTTTCTTT. J is TRBJ1-1 and V is TRBV24-1; TRBD1 might be the D (6 bases). The CDR3 is made up of 13 amino acids. Trimming removed 9 bases from V and 1 base from J, with 11 bases in between. Germline lookup yields CDR1 KGHDR and CDR2 SFDVKD.